These 31 T cell receptor beta chains came from one sample sequenced in a study of T cells after yellow fever vaccination. TCRdb processed the 5' RACE reads anew with MiXCR; each CDR3 protein has one entry. The sample lists about 630,000 distinct CDR3 sequences, around 12% seen once, with about 15% in the top ten. Sequenced material: PBMCs, taken on the day of the yellow fever booster vaccination. The source of these receptors is a man aged 25-45 years who received the YFV17D yellow fever vaccine.

Only a few counts were recorded for this clonotype. The rearrangement joins TRBV7-2 to TRBJ2-1; possibly TRBD2 for D (5 bases). The germline CDR1 and CDR2 sequences are SGHTA and FQGNSA. V was trimmed by 4 bases and J by 9 bases, leaving 13 bases between them. The length of the CDR3 is 13 residues. In DNA form, the CDR3 reads TGTGCCAGCAGCTCGTTCGAGGGTGCTGAGCAGTTCTTC. Its translation: CASSSFEGAEQFF.

This chain links TRBV20-1 with TRBJ2-1, with 7 bases fitting TRBD1. The trim removed 6 bases at V and 5 bases at J, leaving 10 bases unmatched. Germline V gene data show CDR1 as DFQATT and CDR2 as SNEGSKA (reference sequence). CDR3 size: 14 residues. The CDR3 bases are TGCAGTGCCAGTACCGGGACAGCACACAATGAGCAGTTCTTC. It is translated as CSASTGTAHNEQFF.

The chain joins TRBV5-5 to TRBJ1-5, with TRBD1 identical over 11 bases. J lost 3 bases, V lost 3 bases, and 11 bases had no gene match. This CDR3 contains 18 residues. Germline V gene lookup returns CDR1 SGHKS and CDR2 YYEKEE (reference sequence). The CDR3, as DNA: TGTGCCAGCAGCTCCATAACAGCTGGACAGGGGGCCAATCAGCCCCAGCATTTT. Translation: CASSSITAGQGANQPQHF. The whole variable domain, filled in from reference TRBV5-5 and TRBJ1-5, reads DAGVTQSPTHLIKTRGQQVTLRCSPISGHKSVSWYQQVLGQGPQFIFQYYEKEERGRGNFPDRFSARQFPNYSSELNVNALLLGDSALYLCASSSITAGQGANQPQHFGDGTRLSIL.

V usage is TRBV5-4 and J usage is TRBJ2-2; 9 bases fit TRBD2. The CDR3 runs 18 residues. The ends lost 3 bases at V and 2 bases at J; junction bases unmatched: 11. Germline V lookup: CDR1 SGHNT, CDR2 YYREEE (reference sequence). The CDR3, as DNA: TGTGCCAGCAGCTCTGTACAGGTGACTAGCGGAAACACCGGGGAGCTGTTTTTT. Residues: CASSSVQVTSGNTGELFF.

This clonotype came up many times. This chain joins TRBV12-3 or TRBV12-4 and TRBJ1-1; D uncertain. The CDR3 covers 13 residues. V was pared by 3 bases and J by 3 bases, with 8 bases between. The CDR3: CASSFLGDTEAFF. For the CDR3, the DNA is TGTGCCAGCAGTTTCCTCGGAGACACTGAAGCTTTCTTT.

This clonotype was seen a few times. The chain recombines TRBV21-1 with TRBJ2-6; whether TRBD1, the table's D call, matches the DNA was not checked. TRBV21-1 is assigned pseudogene status. The CDR3 spans 19 residues. The CDR3 nucleotides are TGTGCCAGCAGCAAAGCGCTGGAGGACAGGGGCTCTGGGGCCAACGTCCTGACTTTC. Translated, it gives CASSKALEDRGSGANVLTF.

There are a few counts of this clonotype. The chain joins TRBV7-9 to TRBJ1-1, with 7 bases identical to TRBD1. The CDR3 is 15 amino acids. CDR1 is SEHNR and CDR2 is FQNEAQ in the germline V gene (reference sequence). V gave up 2 bases and J gave up 1 base; unmatched junction bases: 4. The CDR3: CASSLKAGGNTEAFF. The CDR3 DNA sequence: TGTGCCAGCAGCTTAAAGGCAGGGGGGAACACTGAAGCTTTCTTT. Drawing the rest from reference TRBV7-9 and TRBJ1-1, the complete variable domain is DTGVSQNPRHKITKRGQNVTFRCDPISEHNRLYWYRQTLGQGPEFLTYFQNEAQLEKSRLLSDRFSAERPKGSFSTLEIQRTEQGDSAMYLCASSLKAGGNTEAFFGQGTRLTVV.

This clonotype has only a few counts. This chain connects TRBV7-2 to TRBJ1-2; TRBD1 aligns across 7 bases. The V gene end was trimmed by 1 base and the J gene end by 3 bases; junction bases not matched to a gene: 8. The CDR3 length is 16 residues. The germline gives CDR1 SGHTA, CDR2 FQGNSA. The CDR3 DNA reads TGTGCCAGCAGCTTAGTGGGACAGACCCTGGACTATGGCTACACCTTC. Amino acids: CASSLVGQTLDYGYTF.

This clonotype came up a few times. The rearrangement links TRBV9 to TRBJ2-3; D is uncertain. The CDR3 is made up of 13 amino acids. V gave up 3 bases and J gave up 4 bases, with 9 bases separating them. Germline lookup yields CDR1 SGDLS and CDR2 YYNGEE. The CDR3 loop is CASSASASDTQYF. The CDR3 DNA is TGTGCCAGCAGCGCCTCGGCGTCAGATACGCAGTATTTT.

This clonotype was detected only once. With a much larger clone just one base away, this may be a read error. This chain joins TRBV12-3 or TRBV12-4 and TRBJ2-1; no definite D call. The V and J ends lost 6 bases and 10 bases respectively, with 16 bases between them. This CDR3 comprises 13 residues. CDR3: CASSPPVVREQFF. CDR3 sequence (DNA): TGTGCCAGCAGCCCCCCCGTGGTCCGCGAGCAGTTCTTC.

At least ten counts were recorded for this clonotype. The chain uses TRBV29-1 and TRBJ2-5, with a possible D match to TRBD1 (5 bases). Germline V lookup: CDR1 SQVTM, CDR2 ANQGSEA. The CDR3 sequence is 13 residues long. V was shortened by 0 bases and J by 5 bases, with 10 bases between the two germline ends. CDR3 loop: CSVEEVPGETQYF. The CDR3 DNA reads TGCAGCGTTGAAGAGGTGCCAGGGGAGACCCAGTACTTC.

This chain joins TRBV12-3 or TRBV12-4 and TRBJ2-1; 12 bases are shared with TRBD2. The length of the CDR3 is 16 residues. Trimming at V came to 6 bases and at J to 9 bases, leaving 12 bases not matched to a gene. This CDR3 is CASSHQLAGGRVEQFF. The CDR3 DNA reads as TGTGCCAGCAGCCACCAACTAGCGGGAGGCCGGGTTGAGCAGTTCTTC.

This rearrangement joins TRBV29-1 to TRBJ1-4, with D possibly TRBD1 on 5 matching bases. Looked up from germline, CDR1 is SQVTM and CDR2 is ANQGSEA. This CDR3 comprises 14 residues. V shed 3 bases and J shed 6 bases, with 14 bases lying between them. DNA of the CDR3: TGCAGCGTTGAGTCGGGGAAAGGGGATGAAAAACTGTTTTTT. This sequence encodes CSVESGKGDEKLFF.

V and J are TRBV7-6 and TRBJ2-3; D may be TRBD1 or TRBD2 (5 bases each). This CDR3 has 16 residues. The V end lost 5 bases, the J end lost 2 bases, and 17 bases lay between the germline ends. Looked up from germline, CDR1 is SGHVS and CDR2 is FNYEAQ. The CDR3 is CASSVTTGGTTDTQYF. The CDR3 DNA reads TGTGCCAGCAGCGTCACAACTGGTGGGACCACAGATACGCAGTATTTT.

The V call is TRBV12-3 or TRBV12-4, the J call TRBJ2-1; D is tentatively TRBD1 or TRBD2 (6 bases each). This CDR3 is 15 amino acids long. V gave up 2 bases and J gave up 3 bases, with 11 bases separating them. The CDR3 here is CASSLRGAGYNEQFF. The CDR3 DNA is TGTGCCAGCAGTTTAAGGGGGGCGGGCTACAATGAGCAGTTCTTC.

This clonotype came up a few times. The chain uses TRBV12-3 or TRBV12-4 and TRBJ2-5, with 9 bases that match TRBD2. The trim removed 4 bases at V and 4 bases at J, leaving 7 bases unmatched. This CDR3 comprises 15 residues. The CDR3 DNA reads as TGTGCCAGCAGTTCTATAGCGGGAGTCAGAGAGACCCAGTACTTC. This sequence encodes CASSSIAGVRETQYF.

This clonotype was observed a few times. CDR3 coding DNA: TGTGCCAGCAGTTTATCGAAGGTCAGGGCAGCAACATTGGCCACCGGGGAGCTGTTTTTT. Its protein product is CASSLSKVRAATLATGELFF. This chain links TRBV27 with TRBJ2-2; TRBD1 might be the D (5 bases). The germline V and J ends were trimmed by 0 bases and 4 bases, with 24 bases remaining between them. The CDR3 runs 20 residues. Germline V lookup: CDR1 MNHEY, CDR2 SMNVEV (reference sequence).

The V and J genes are TRBV24-1 and TRBJ2-2; D gene ambiguous. The CDR3 is made up of 13 amino acids. With 7 bases removed from V and 4 bases from J, the gap between germline ends came to 9 bases. The germline CDR1 and CDR2 sequences are KGHDR and SFDVKD. The CDR3 nucleotides are TGTGCCACCAGAGGCAGCCCCACCGGGGAGCTGTTTTTT. Translating it yields CATRGSPTGELFF.

The table lists this clonotype with a few counts. The chain carries TRBV12-3 or TRBV12-4 and TRBJ2-1; 9 bases match TRBD2. V gave up 4 bases and J gave up 9 bases; unmatched junction bases: 10. CDR3 length: 15 amino acids. The CDR3: CASSYDFSGSIEQFF. CDR3 nucleotide sequence: TGTGCCAGCAGTTACGACTTTAGCGGGAGTATTGAGCAGTTCTTC.

This clonotype was seen more than once but under ten times. The CDR3: CASSPYSGRFSYNEQFF. CDR3 DNA: TGTGCCAGCAGTCCCTACAGCGGGAGGTTCTCCTACAATGAGCAGTTCTTC. The genes are TRBV6-2 or TRBV6-3 and TRBJ2-1; 9 bases fit TRBD2. From germline, CDR1 is MNHEY and CDR2 SVGEGT. V trimming: 5 bases; J trimming: 0 bases; junction bases outside the gene matches: 8. This CDR3 is built from 17 residues.

In this sample, this clonotype turned up a few times. This sequence joins TRBV7-2 and TRBJ2-1, with D possibly being TRBD2 (5 bases). CDR3 length: 14 amino acids. V was clipped by 5 bases and J by 6 bases, with 14 bases between them. Germline V gene data show CDR1 as SGHTA and CDR2 as FQGNSA. CDR3 in DNA: TGTGCCAGCAGCCCCCGCGGGCTTGTCAATGAGCAGTTCTTC. Translating gives CASSPRGLVNEQFF.

This clonotype has just a few counts. CDR3 DNA sequence: TGCAGTGCTAGCCGTAGACTAGCGGGAGGGCCAGATACGCAGTATTTT. Its protein product is CSASRRLAGGPDTQYF. This chain joins TRBV20-1 and TRBJ2-3, with TRBD2 identical over 14 bases. Germline trimming cut 3 bases from V and 4 bases from J; bases unmatched to any gene: 6. CDR1 is DFQATT and CDR2 is SNEGSKA in the germline V gene (reference sequence). The length of the CDR3 is 16 residues.

This chain uses TRBV20-1 with TRBJ2-7; 8 nucleotides match TRBD1. The V gene end was trimmed by 6 bases and the J gene end by 2 bases; junction bases not matched to a gene: 12. In germline, CDR1 is DFQATT, CDR2 SNEGSKA (reference sequence). The CDR3 runs 15 residues. In DNA, the CDR3 is TGCAGTGCAATGACAGGGGATGTTGGGACCTACGAGCAGTACTTC. Residues: CSAMTGDVGTYEQYF.

This clonotype was found a few times. The chain recombines TRBV20-1 with TRBJ2-5, with D perhaps TRBD1 (5 bases). Germline V gene lookup returns CDR1 DFQATT and CDR2 SNEGSKA (reference sequence). The CDR3 has 15 amino acids. Between the trimmed V and J ends, which lost 3 bases and 0 bases, there was a span of 14 bases. CDR3 sequence (DNA): TGCAGTGCTAGCCCCGTGACAGTTAACCAAGAGACCCAGTACTTC. This translates into CSASPVTVNQETQYF.

This clonotype has at least ten counts. One end of the junction does not line up with germline, which may come from a read error. The chain joins TRBV7-3 to TRBJ2-1, with D possibly being TRBD1 or TRBD2 (5 bases each). The CDR3 runs to 14 residues. Germline assignment: CDR1 SGHTA and CDR2 FQGTGA. The CDR3 DNA sequence: TGCGCCAGCAGCTTGACCGGGACCGACAATGAGCAGTTCTTC. Residues: CASSLTGTDNEQFF. The full variable domain, rest sourced from reference TRBV7-3 and TRBJ2-1, is GAGVSQTPSNKVTEKGKYVELRCDPISGHTALYWYRQSLGQGPEFLIYFQGTGAADDSGLPNDRFFAVRPEGSVSTLKIQRTERGDSAVYLCASSLTGTDNEQFFGPGTRLTVL.

This clonotype was found a few times. The gene calls are TRBV7-2 and TRBJ2-3; D may correspond to TRBD1 or TRBD2 (6 bases each). The V gene lost 5 bases and the J gene lost 2 bases, with 20 bases spanning the gap. This CDR3 is built from 17 residues. In germline, CDR1 is SGHTA, CDR2 FQGNSA. CDR3 in amino acids: CASSLSPPGAITDTQYF. In DNA form, the CDR3 reads TGTGCCAGCAGCCTCTCCCCCCCGGGGGCGATCACAGATACGCAGTATTTT.

This clonotype was seen more than once but under ten times. The chain has TRBV20-1 and TRBJ2-7; a weak D match, TRBD1 (6 bases). Germline CDR1 DFQATT, CDR2 SNEGSKA (reference sequence). This CDR3 is built from 13 residues. V shed 5 bases and J shed 0 bases, with 11 bases lying between them. This CDR3 is CSAPTTGSYEQYF. The CDR3 bases are TGCAGTGCTCCTACGACAGGCTCCTACGAGCAGTACTTC.

The CDR3 region has the DNA TGCAGTGCTGTAATCGCAGATACGCAGTATTTT. Translating it yields CSAVIADTQYF. The chain employs TRBV20-1 and TRBJ2-3; no firm D call. This CDR3 has 11 residues. The V gene's germline CDR1 is DFQATT and CDR2 SNEGSKA (reference sequence). V gave up 5 bases and J gave up 4 bases, with 7 bases separating them.

This clonotype occurred many times. CDR3 DNA: TGTGCCAGCAGCCAGGGAAGCCTCCTCCACGAGCAGTACTTC. Protein: CASSQGSLLHEQYF. The chain recombines TRBV7-2 with TRBJ2-7; D is possibly TRBD1 (5 bases). This CDR3 comprises 14 residues. Trimming took off 5 bases at V and 5 bases at J, with 16 bases between the two ends. Looked up from germline, CDR1 is SGHTA and CDR2 is FQGNSA.

V and J are TRBV18 and TRBJ2-1; the D gene is possibly TRBD1 (5 bases). The CDR3 consists of 16 residues. Germline values: CDR1 KGHSH, CDR2 LQKENI. V lost 0 bases and J lost 0, with 9 bases in between. The CDR3 loop is CASSPPGTGSYNEQFF. CDR3 DNA: TGTGCCAGCTCACCACCTGGCACAGGCTCCTACAATGAGCAGTTCTTC. Combining the CDR3 with reference TRBV18 and TRBJ2-1 gives the whole variable domain NAGVMQNPRHLVRRRGQEARLRCSPMKGHSHVYWYRQLPEEGLKFMVYLQKENIIDESGMPKERFSAEFPKEGPSILRIQQVVRGDSAAYFCASSPPGTGSYNEQFFGPGTRLTVL.

This chain links TRBV7-9 with TRBJ2-7; D possibly corresponds to TRBD2 (6 bases). The germline V gene has CDR1 SEHNR and CDR2 FQNEAQ (reference sequence). V dropped 0 bases and J dropped 3 bases, with 9 bases sitting between them. The CDR3 runs to 14 residues. The CDR3 DNA sequence: TGTGCCAGCAGCTTAGCCGGGAGCGGCTACGAGCAGTACTTC. Amino acids: CASSLAGSGYEQYF.